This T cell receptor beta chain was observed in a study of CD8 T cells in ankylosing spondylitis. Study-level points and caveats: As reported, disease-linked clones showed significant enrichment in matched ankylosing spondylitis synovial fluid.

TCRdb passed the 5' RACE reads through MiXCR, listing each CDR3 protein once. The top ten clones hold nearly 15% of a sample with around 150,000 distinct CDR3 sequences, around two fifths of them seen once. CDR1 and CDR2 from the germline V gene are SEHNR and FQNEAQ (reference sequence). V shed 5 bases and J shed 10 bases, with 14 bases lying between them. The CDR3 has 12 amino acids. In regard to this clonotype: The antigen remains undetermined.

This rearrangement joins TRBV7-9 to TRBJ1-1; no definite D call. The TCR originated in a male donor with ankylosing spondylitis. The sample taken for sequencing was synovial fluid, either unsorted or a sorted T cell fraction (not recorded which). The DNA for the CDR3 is TGTGCCAGCAGCCTAAGAGGTCGCGGAGCTTTCTTT. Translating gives CASSLRGRGAFF.